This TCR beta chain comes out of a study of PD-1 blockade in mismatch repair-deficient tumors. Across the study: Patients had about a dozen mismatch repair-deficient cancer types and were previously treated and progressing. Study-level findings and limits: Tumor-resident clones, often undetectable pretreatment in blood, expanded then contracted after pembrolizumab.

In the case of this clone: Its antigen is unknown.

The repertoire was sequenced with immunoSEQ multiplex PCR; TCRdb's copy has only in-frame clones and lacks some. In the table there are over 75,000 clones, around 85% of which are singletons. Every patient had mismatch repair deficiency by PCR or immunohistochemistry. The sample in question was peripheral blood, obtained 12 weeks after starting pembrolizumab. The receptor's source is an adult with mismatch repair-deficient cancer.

The CDR3 coding sequence is TGTGCCAGCAGTCGAACAGGGATTCATGGCTACACCTTC. This encodes CASSRTGIHGYTF. The J gene is TRBJ1-2, the V gene TRBV6-6, with D perhaps TRBD1 (6 bases). Germline V lookup: CDR1 MNHNY, CDR2 SVGAGI (reference sequence). Trimming stripped 5 bases from V and 6 bases from J, with 13 bases between. There are 13 residues in the CDR3.